This T cell receptor beta chain was captured by sequencing in a study of blood T cell repertoires in COVID-19. The overall study: Samples came from the United States, Italy and Spain, spanning acute and convalescent COVID-19.

This clone has only one observation. As processed by the authors: Estimation of nucleated cell counts relied on the amplification of reference gene primers. Sequencing used immunoSEQ multiplex PCR; TCRdb keeps in-frame clones, though not all of them. Clone size and V and J calls were adopted from that table, with D and trimming inferred from the DNA. The sample holds a few hundred thousand clones; 80% to 90% are singletons and the top ten take 5.5% to 6.5%. V gave up 4 bases and J gave up 2 bases; unmatched junction bases: 5. The CDR3 sequence is 14 residues long. Germline V gene data show CDR1 as SGHDT and CDR2 as YYEEEE.

This chain uses TRBV5-6 with TRBJ2-5, with 7 bases fitting TRBD1. The clonotype was recovered from a man aged 55 to 70 with acute or convalescent COVID-19. Input material: peripheral blood. Written as DNA, the CDR3 is TGTGCCAGCAGCGGGGACAGCGCACAAGAGACCCAGTACTTC. Translating gives CASSGDSAQETQYF.